This T cell receptor (beta chain) was sequenced for a study of blood T cell repertoires in COVID-19. About the research overall: COVID-19 samples from acute and convalescent phases originated in the United States, Italy and Spain. Sample material is recorded as cDNA or gDNA derived from T cells, B-cell-depleted T cells, or PBMCs.

The method was immunoSEQ multiplex PCR; TCRdb's version includes in-frame clones alone and lacks a portion of them. The sample records 150,000 or so clones, around 90% being singletons. Individuals drawn from around 25 US areas were roughly 18 to 95 years old. Grouping used clinical history reported by participants in a survey and questionnaire. The ends were cut back, 8 bases at V and 1 base at J, with 15 bases in the middle. Germline values: CDR1 MNHNY, CDR2 SVGAGI (reference sequence). The CDR3 runs to 15 residues. This sequence joins TRBV6-6 and TRBJ1-5; D is possibly TRBD1 (6 bases). The sample comprised PBMCs or T cells enriched from blood (not recorded which). The receptor's source is a woman aged 40 to 55 who had been exposed to COVID-19. CDR3 nucleotide sequence: TGTGCCAGCTCCCTACAGGGAAGGAGCAATCAGCCCCAGCATTTT. This gives the protein CASSLQGRSNQPQHF.